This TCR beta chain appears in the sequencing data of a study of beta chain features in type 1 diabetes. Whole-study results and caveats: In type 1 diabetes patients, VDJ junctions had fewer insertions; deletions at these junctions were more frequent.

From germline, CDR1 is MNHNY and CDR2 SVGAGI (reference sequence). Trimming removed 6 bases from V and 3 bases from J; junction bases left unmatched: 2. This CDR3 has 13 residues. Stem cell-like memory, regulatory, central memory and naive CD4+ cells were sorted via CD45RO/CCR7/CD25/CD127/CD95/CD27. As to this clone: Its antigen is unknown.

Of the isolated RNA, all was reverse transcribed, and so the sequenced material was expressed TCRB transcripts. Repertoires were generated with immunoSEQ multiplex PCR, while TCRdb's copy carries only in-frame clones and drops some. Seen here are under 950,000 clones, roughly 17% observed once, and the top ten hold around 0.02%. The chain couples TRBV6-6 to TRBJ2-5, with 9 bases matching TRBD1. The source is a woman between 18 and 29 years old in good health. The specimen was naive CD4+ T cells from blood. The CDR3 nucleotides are TGTGCCAGCAGGAGACAGGGGGAAGAGACCCAGTACTTC. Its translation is CASRRQGEETQYF.